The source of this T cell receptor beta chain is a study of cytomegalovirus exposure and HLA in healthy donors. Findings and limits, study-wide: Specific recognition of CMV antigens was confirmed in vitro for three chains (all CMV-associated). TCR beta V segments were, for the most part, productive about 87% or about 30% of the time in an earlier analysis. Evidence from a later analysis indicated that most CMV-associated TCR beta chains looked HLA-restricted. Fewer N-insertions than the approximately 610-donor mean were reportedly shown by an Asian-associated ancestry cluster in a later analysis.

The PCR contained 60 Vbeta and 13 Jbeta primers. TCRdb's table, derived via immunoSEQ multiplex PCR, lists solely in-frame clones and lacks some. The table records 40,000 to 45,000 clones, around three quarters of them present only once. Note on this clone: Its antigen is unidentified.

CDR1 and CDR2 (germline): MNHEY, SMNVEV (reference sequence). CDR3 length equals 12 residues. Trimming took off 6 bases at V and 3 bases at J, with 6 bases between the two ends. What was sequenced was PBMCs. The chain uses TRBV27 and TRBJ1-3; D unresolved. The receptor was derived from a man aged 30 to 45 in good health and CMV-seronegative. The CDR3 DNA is TGTGCCAGCAGCCCCGGTGGAAACACCATATATTTT. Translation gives CASSPGGNTIYF.